The subject of this entry is one T cell receptor (beta chain). Its antigen is currently unknown. This CDR3 spans 15 amino acids. J gave up 3 bases and V 2 bases, and 4 bases lay outside the gene matches. In germline, CDR1 is MNHEY, CDR2 SMNVEV (reference sequence). These data originate in a study of cytomegalovirus exposure and HLA in healthy donors. 60 Vbeta and 13 Jbeta primers were used in PCR. Here immunoSEQ multiplex PCR was the method, and the copy in TCRdb shows in-frame clones only, minus some. The listing records 40,000 or so clones. Study results and limitations: In a later analysis, across HLA loci, associated TCR counts were highest for DRB1, lowest for HLA-C. Later on, a genetic analysis was performed. It linked a missense variant in DCLRE1C with V- and J-gene trimming of TCR beta.

The chain employs TRBV27 and TRBJ2-1, with 7 bases fitting TRBD1. The TCR sequence derives from a male donor in good health and CMV-seronegative. The sequencing input was PBMCs. Here the CDR3 reads CASSLTRDSYNEQFF. The CDR3 DNA sequence: TGTGCCAGCAGTTTAACCCGGGACAGCTACAATGAGCAGTTCTTC.